One and the same sample provided the 16 T cell receptor beta chains below, sequenced in a study of patients and donors after allogeneic stem cell transplantation. MiXCR, applied by TCRdb to the RT-PCR reads, yields one record per CDR3 protein. The sample has about 960,000 distinct CDR3 sequences; roughly 17% are singletons. Sequencing was done on a sample of blood, either unsorted or a sorted T cell fraction (not recorded which). The source is a human donor who was either an allogeneic HSCT recipient or a stem cell or donor lymphocyte infusion donor (not recorded which). It is not recorded whose cells these are; they may come from a transplant donor.

The gene calls are TRBV14 and TRBJ2-7; weak D call: TRBD1 (6 bases). Trimming cost V 0 bases and J 9 bases, with 12 bases left between them. Per germline, CDR1 SGHDN and CDR2 FVKESK. The CDR3 contains 13 residues. As DNA, the CDR3 is TGTGCCAGCAGCCAAGAGGTGATGGGGGCGCAGTACTTC. Translation gives CASSQEVMGAQYF. The full variable domain, in which reference TRBV14 and TRBJ2-7 provide the parts outside the CDR3, is EAGVTQFPSHSVIEKGQTVTLRCDPISGHDNLYWYRRVMGKEIKFLLHFVKESKQDESGMPNNRFLAERTGGTYSTLKVQPAELEDSGVYFCASSQEVMGAQYFGPGTRLTVT.

This chain connects TRBV9 to TRBJ2-4; the D gene is possibly TRBD2 (7 bases). Germline V gene sequence: CDR1 SGDLS, CDR2 YYNGEE. CDR3 size: 16 residues. Trimming took off 0 bases at V and 2 bases at J, with 12 bases between the two ends. CDR3 DNA: TGTGCCAGCAGCGTAGGAGGGGGGGAGTCCAAAAACATTCAGTACTTC. It encodes CASSVGGGESKNIQYF.

The chain joins TRBV2 to TRBJ2-2; the match to TRBD2 covers 8 bases. The CDR3 totals 15 residues. The germline V gene encodes CDR1 SNHLY and CDR2 FYNNEI. The V gene end was trimmed by 3 bases and the J gene end by 6 bases; junction bases not matched to a gene: 6. This CDR3 reads CASSDRGGRSGELFF. For the CDR3, the DNA is TGTGCCAGCAGTGACCGGGGGGGCCGTTCCGGGGAGCTGTTTTTT.

This chain uses TRBV20-1 with TRBJ2-7; D gene uncertain. CDR1 and CDR2 (germline): DFQATT, SNEGSKA (reference sequence). V gave up 6 bases and J gave up 0 bases, with 18 bases separating them. CDR3 length equals 15 residues. The CDR3 DNA is TGCAGTGCAAACCTGCCTAATATAGTCTCCTACGAGCAGTACTTC. This encodes CSANLPNIVSYEQYF.

The rearrangement links TRBV6-5 to TRBJ2-1; 10 bases match TRBD2. V lost 0 bases to trimming and J lost 7 bases; unmatched junction nucleotides: 6. There are 16 residues in the CDR3. Per germline, CDR1 MNHEY and CDR2 SVGAGI. The CDR3 is CASSYSMLAGVNEQFF. Written as DNA, the CDR3 is TGTGCCAGCAGTTACTCGATGCTAGCGGGAGTAAATGAGCAGTTCTTC.

The chain employs TRBV6-5 and TRBJ2-2; D perhaps matches TRBD1 (5 bases). The CDR3 spans 16 residues. Looked up from germline, CDR1 is MNHEY and CDR2 is SVGAGI. V lost 2 bases and J 1 base, leaving 11 bases between the germline ends. The CDR3 sequence: CASSYLRTLNTGELFF. The CDR3 DNA is TGTGCCAGCAGTTACCTCAGGACATTGAACACCGGGGAGCTGTTTTTT.

The V gene is TRBV6-5, the J gene TRBJ2-1; TRBD2 is a possible D gene (5 bases). V lost 0 bases and J 6 bases, leaving 12 bases between the germline ends. Germline-derived CDR1 and CDR2 are MNHEY and SVGAGI. This CDR3 has 15 residues. The CDR3 is CASSYSRARGNEQFF. In nucleotides, the CDR3 is TGTGCCAGCAGTTACTCGCGGGCGCGAGGCAATGAGCAGTTCTTC.

This rearrangement joins TRBV29-1 to TRBJ1-2; D possibly corresponds to TRBD1 (6 bases). From germline, CDR1 is SQVTM and CDR2 ANQGSEA. V lost 5 bases to trimming and J lost 3 bases, with 13 bases between them. There are 13 residues in the CDR3. The DNA for the CDR3 is TGCAGCGTTCCCACAGGGCGGGACTATGGCTACACCTTC. Translation: CSVPTGRDYGYTF.

This clonotype was counted only a few times. The rearrangement uses TRBV24-1 and TRBJ1-4, with TRBD1 as a possible D gene (6 bases). CDR3 length: 14 amino acids. Germline assignment: CDR1 KGHDR and CDR2 SFDVKD. Trimming removed 5 bases from V and 5 bases from J, with 11 bases in between. This CDR3 reads CATSAGGTNEKLFF. CDR3 in DNA: TGTGCCACCAGTGCCGGGGGGACAAATGAAAAACTGTTTTTT.

Comments on this clonotype: A junction boundary mismatches the germline segment, possibly from a read error. The rearrangement uses TRBV25-1 and TRBJ1-6; no clear D gene. Germline-derived CDR1 and CDR2 are MGHDK and SYGVNS. The CDR3 extends over 13 amino acids. In nucleotides, the CDR3 is TGTGCCTGCAGTGAACCGGGGTTCTCACCCCTCCACTTT. Translating gives CACSEPGFSPLHF.

This clonotype was seen only a few times. This chain connects TRBV20-1 to TRBJ2-2; 8 nucleotides align to TRBD1. The CDR3 spans 15 residues. Trimming took 1 base from V and 3 from J; bases not matched to a gene: 4. Germline V CDR1 and CDR2: DFQATT, SNEGSKA (reference sequence). Here the CDR3 reads CSARVLTGDTGELFF. The CDR3 DNA sequence: TGCAGTGCTAGAGTTTTGACAGGGGACACCGGGGAGCTGTTTTTT.

The V gene is TRBV6-5, the J gene TRBJ2-5; 8 positions agree with TRBD1. The CDR3 covers 12 residues. With V trimmed by 10 bases and J by 7 bases, 8 bases remained unmatched. Germline CDR1 is MNHEY and CDR2 is SVGAGI. The CDR3 loop reads CATSDREPTQYF. CDR3 nucleotide sequence: TGTGCCACATCGGACAGGGAGCCGACCCAGTACTTC.

This clonotype was recorded a few times. The V call is TRBV12-3 or TRBV12-4, the J call TRBJ1-3; D gene unclear. There are 14 residues in the CDR3. Trimming stripped 6 bases from V and 4 bases from J, with 13 bases between. CDR3 residues: CASRITATGNTIYF. In DNA form, the CDR3 reads TGTGCCAGCAGGATCACAGCTACCGGAAACACCATATATTTT.

The chain carries TRBV6-5 and TRBJ1-1, with a possible D match to TRBD1 (6 bases). The CDR3 sequence is 15 residues long. V was pared by 0 bases and J by 1 base, with 9 bases between. Germline V gene data show CDR1 as MNHEY and CDR2 as SVGAGI. The CDR3 DNA reads TGTGCCAGCAGTTACTCGCAACAGGGGAACACTGAAGCTTTCTTT. Amino acid sequence: CASSYSQQGNTEAFF.

This clonotype was detected only a few times. This chain joins TRBV7-8 and TRBJ1-6; unclear D gene. This CDR3 is 13 amino acids long. V lost 2 bases and J lost 11, with 10 bases in between. The V gene's germline CDR1 is SGHVS and CDR2 FQNEAQ. CDR3 in amino acids: CASSLRPPAPLHF. In nucleotides, the CDR3 is TGTGCCAGCAGCTTAAGGCCGCCGGCACCCCTCCACTTT.

This clonotype was counted between two and nine times. This chain links TRBV12-3 or TRBV12-4 with TRBJ2-3, with D possibly TRBD2 on 6 matching bases. This CDR3 region has 18 residues. V lost 5 bases, J lost 0 bases, and 21 bases lay in between. The CDR3 DNA is TGTGCCAGCAGTCTTTGGGGGGACCCACCCCCTAGCACAGATACGCAGTATTTT. Its protein product is CASSLWGDPPPSTDTQYF.